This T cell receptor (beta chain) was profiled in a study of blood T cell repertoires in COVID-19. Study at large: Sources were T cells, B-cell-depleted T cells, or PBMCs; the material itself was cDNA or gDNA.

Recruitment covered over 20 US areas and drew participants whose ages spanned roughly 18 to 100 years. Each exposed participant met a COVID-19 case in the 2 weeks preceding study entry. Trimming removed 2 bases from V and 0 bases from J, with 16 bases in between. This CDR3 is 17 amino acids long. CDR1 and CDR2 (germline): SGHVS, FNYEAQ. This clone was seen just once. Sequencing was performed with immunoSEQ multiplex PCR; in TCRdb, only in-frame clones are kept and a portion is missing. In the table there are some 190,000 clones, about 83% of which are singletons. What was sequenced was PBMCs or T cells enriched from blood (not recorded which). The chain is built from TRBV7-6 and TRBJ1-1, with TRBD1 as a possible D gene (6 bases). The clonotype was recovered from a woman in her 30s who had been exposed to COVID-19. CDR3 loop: CASSLSPSGTMNTEAFF. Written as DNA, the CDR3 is TGTGCCAGCAGCTTAAGTCCCTCCGGGACAATGAACACTGAAGCTTTCTTT.